This passage covers 21 T cell receptor beta chains from one sample sequenced in a study of T cells in Graves' hyperthyroidism and ophthalmopathy. The source material, RNA transcripts, was used to amplify TCR beta CDR3 regions. The HTBI primer set drove a first-round RT-PCR of the TCR CDR3. From the multiplex PCR reads, TCRdb called clonotypes with MiXCR, one entry per CDR3 protein. The repertoire holds some 250,000 distinct CDR3 sequences, with more than 12% as singletons. The specimen sequenced was blood. The receptors were sampled from a woman between 40 and 50 years old with Graves' hyperthyroidism that later progressed to Graves' ophthalmopathy.

This rearrangement joins TRBV20-1 to TRBJ2-7; possible D gene TRBD1, 5 bases. V was clipped by 0 bases and J by 6 bases, with 15 bases between them. CDR3 length: 14 residues. Germline assignment: CDR1 DFQATT and CDR2 SNEGSKA (reference sequence). This CDR3 reads CSARDPDSVREQYF. The CDR3 DNA is TGCAGTGCTAGAGATCCCGACAGTGTCCGCGAGCAGTACTTC.

This chain uses TRBV14 with TRBJ2-2; TRBD2 is a possible D gene (5 bases). This CDR3 spans 15 amino acids. Trimming left V 2 bases short and J 1 base short, with 8 bases between. Looked up from germline, CDR1 is SGHDN and CDR2 is FVKESK. The CDR3 DNA reads TGTGCCAGCAGCCAATTACTAGGGAACACCGGGGAGCTGTTTTTT. Its protein is CASSQLLGNTGELFF.

Remarks on this clonotype: At one boundary the junction diverges from the germline segment, which might be a read error. The rearrangement joins TRBV28 to TRBJ1-1, with 9 bases lining up with TRBD1. Germline V gives CDR1 MDHEN, CDR2 SYDVKM. There are 16 residues in the CDR3. The CDR3 sequence is CAISESIGTGNFEAFF. For the CDR3, the DNA is TGTGCCATCAGTGAATCGATAGGGACAGGGAATTTTGAAGCTTTCTTT.

This chain joins TRBV6-5 and TRBJ2-3, with no clear D. The germline V gene has CDR1 MNHEY and CDR2 SVGAGI. V was shortened by 4 bases and J by 5 bases, with 13 bases between the two germline ends. This CDR3 region has 14 residues. The CDR3 sequence: CASSWPTPGDTQYF. Written as DNA, the CDR3 is TGTGCCAGCAGTTGGCCGACCCCAGGAGATACGCAGTATTTT.

This clonotype was detected many times. The CDR3 DNA reads as TGTGCCAGCATATCGCAGGGGGACTATAATTCACCCCTCCACTTT. It is translated as CASISQGDYNSPLHF. The rearrangement links TRBV6-1 to TRBJ1-6; TRBD1 aligns across 7 bases. The CDR3 is made up of 15 amino acids. Germline CDR1 and CDR2: MNHNS and SASEGT. The J segment lost 3 bases and the V segment lost 7 bases, leaving 6 bases of the junction unmatched.

The chain carries TRBV5-5 and TRBJ1-1; no clear D gene. The germline V gene has CDR1 SGHKS and CDR2 YYEKEE (reference sequence). The CDR3 runs 17 residues. Trimming left V 3 bases short and J 3 bases short, with 21 bases between. For the CDR3, the DNA is TGTGCCAGCAGCTATTGGACCGTCCCTCGGGAATACACTGAAGCTTTCTTT. Translation: CASSYWTVPREYTEAFF.

Ten or more counts support this clonotype. This chain connects TRBV10-3 to TRBJ2-3; TRBD2 is a possible D gene (5 bases). Trimming left V 2 bases short and J 0 bases short, with 12 bases between. The CDR3 runs 16 residues. Germline CDR1 and CDR2: ENHRY and SYGVKD. CDR3 DNA: TGTGCCATCAGTGAGGGACTTCTCTATAGCACAGATACGCAGTATTTT. Encoded protein: CAISEGLLYSTDTQYF.

Concerning this clonotype itself: A much more abundant neighbour one base away suggests this may be a read error. V gene TRBV12-3 or TRBV12-4 combines with J gene TRBJ2-4, with TRBD2 matching over 8 bases. The CDR3 sequence is 13 residues long. The junction had 12 bases not matched to a gene; V was cut back by 8 bases and J by 12 bases. The CDR3 DNA reads TGTGCCAGCGGTACACGGGAGGGGTCCACTCAGTACTTC. As protein: CASGTREGSTQYF.

This clonotype came up a few times. V is TRBV3-1 and J is TRBJ1-6; no clear D gene. The germline CDR1 and CDR2 sequences are LGHDT and YNNKEL (reference sequence). V was clipped by 0 bases and J by 7 bases, with 16 bases between them. CDR3 size: 17 residues. The CDR3 region has the DNA TGTGCCAGCAGCCAAGATACAGTGGCTGGTGGGAATTCACCCCTCCACTTT. Residues: CASSQDTVAGGNSPLHF.

This clonotype has ten or more counts. The V and J genes are TRBV14 and TRBJ2-1; TRBD2 aligns across 8 bases. Germline assignment: CDR1 SGHDN and CDR2 FVKESK. The CDR3 runs to 17 residues. V lost 4 bases, J lost 2 bases, and 10 bases stayed unmatched. The CDR3 DNA follows: TGTGCCAGCAGCCTTTCCCGAGCGGGAGTTACCTACAATGAGCAGTTCTTC. Translated: CASSLSRAGVTYNEQFF.

The sample holds many counts of this clonotype. CDR3 sequence: CASSGGQGRTPLHF. The DNA for the CDR3 is TGTGCCAGCAGTGGAGGACAGGGAAGGACACCCCTCCACTTT. The chain uses TRBV6-1 and TRBJ1-6; 8 positions match TRBD1. The CDR3 runs 14 residues. Germline CDR1 is MNHNS and CDR2 is SASEGT. The J segment lost 11 bases and the V segment lost 4 bases, leaving 7 bases of the junction unmatched.

There are a few counts of this clonotype. The chain carries TRBV5-1 and TRBJ2-3, with 11 bases that match TRBD2. Germline-derived CDR1 and CDR2 are SGHRS and YFSETQ. The V and J ends lost 4 bases and 4 bases, in that order; junction bases with no gene match: 5. The CDR3 extends over 15 amino acids. The CDR3 DNA is TGCGCCAGCAGCCCGCTAGCGGGAGGCTCAGATACGCAGTATTTT. Protein: CASSPLAGGSDTQYF.

This clonotype has just a few counts. This chain links TRBV29-1 with TRBJ2-1; D is unclear. Trimming pared 7 bases from V and 1 base from J, leaving 5 bases between. Germline V gene sequence: CDR1 SQVTM, CDR2 ANQGSEA. The CDR3 totals 11 residues. The CDR3 DNA sequence: TGCAGCGGGGCTTCCTACAATGAGCAGTTCTTC. Amino acid sequence: CSGASYNEQFF.

The rearrangement uses TRBV14 and TRBJ2-7; TRBD2 aligns across 11 bases. CDR1 and CDR2 (germline): SGHDN, FVKESK. V was clipped by 2 bases and J by 0 bases; unmatched bases: 3. The CDR3 contains 16 residues. CDR3 loop: CASSQKLAGGSYEQYF. The CDR3 DNA reads as TGTGCCAGCAGCCAAAAGCTAGCGGGAGGCTCCTACGAGCAGTACTTC.

This clonotype was seen ten or more times. The germline gene is not matched at one end of the junction; a read error may be the cause. The chain links TRBV12-3 or TRBV12-4 to TRBJ1-4; D is unclear. CDR3 size: 13 residues. The CDR3 DNA reads as TGTGCCAGCAGTTTAAGCTTTAATGGAAAACTGTTTTTT. This sequence encodes CASSLSFNGKLFF.

This clonotype was recorded a few times. This may stem from a read error, because a much larger clone lies one nucleotide away. The V gene is TRBV3-1, the J gene TRBJ2-2; 8 bases fit TRBD1. V lost 4 bases to trimming and J lost 7 bases; unmatched junction nucleotides: 5. There are 14 residues in the CDR3. CDR1 is LGHDT, CDR2 YNNKEL, per germline (reference sequence). The CDR3 reads CASSLGTGDGELFF. The CDR3 DNA is TGTGCCAGCAGCCTAGGGACAGGCGACGGGGAGCTGTTTTTT.

This clonotype occurred once. The rearrangement joins TRBV7-9 to TRBJ2-1; D is perhaps TRBD1 or TRBD2 (5 bases each). Germline V gives CDR1 SEHNR, CDR2 FQNEAQ (reference sequence). V lost 7 bases, J lost 16 bases, and 20 bases lay in between. The CDR3 totals 12 residues. The CDR3 region has the DNA TGTGCCAGCAAGGGGTTGGGGGTAGGTTTTTTCTTC. This codes for CASKGLGVGFFF.

Many counts were recorded for this clonotype. This rearrangement joins TRBV12-3 or TRBV12-4 to TRBJ1-1; no clear D gene. This CDR3 contains 13 residues. Trimming cost V 8 bases and J 7 bases, with 17 bases left between them. The CDR3 loop is CASQGNGELEAFF. Here the CDR3 DNA reads TGTGCCAGCCAAGGAAACGGGGAGCTTGAAGCTTTCTTT.

This clonotype appeared many times. The gene calls are TRBV2 and TRBJ2-1, with no clear D. Trimming stripped 8 bases from V and 2 bases from J, with 13 bases between. The CDR3 sequence is 14 residues long. The germline V gene encodes CDR1 SNHLY and CDR2 FYNNEI. The CDR3 here is CASRLQIAYNEQFF. CDR3 coding DNA: TGTGCCAGCCGACTTCAGATCGCCTACAATGAGCAGTTCTTC.

This clonotype was recorded at least ten times. The chain has TRBV20-1 and TRBJ2-3; 14 nucleotides agree with TRBD2. Per the germline V gene, CDR1 is DFQATT and CDR2 is SNEGSKA (reference sequence). The CDR3 spans 15 residues. With 8 bases clipped from V and 6 bases from J, the junction kept 10 bases outside the gene matches. Written as DNA, the CDR3 is TGCAGTCACCCGGGACTAGCGGGAGAATGGGATACGCAGTATTTT. Its translation is CSHPGLAGEWDTQYF.

This clonotype was detected ten times or more. V and J are TRBV9 and TRBJ2-2, with TRBD2 identical over 9 bases. The CDR3 consists of 17 residues. CDR1 SGDLS and CDR2 YYNGEE come from the germline V gene. V dropped 0 bases and J dropped 7; count of bases not matched to a gene: 10. The CDR3 DNA reads as TGTGCCAGCAGCGTAGTTAACCTAGCGGGAACGGACGGGGAGCTGTTTTTT. Translating gives CASSVVNLAGTDGELFF.